A selection of T cell receptor beta chains follows, all from one sample in a study of blood T cell repertoires in COVID-19. The table came from immunoSEQ multiplex PCR; TCRdb's copy has only in-frame clones and leaves some out. The data show 120,000 to 150,000 clones, with approximately 89% seen just once and around 1.5% held by the top ten. Input material: peripheral blood. All receptors come from a human donor in a cohort sampled during active COVID-19. Each CDR3 is given with its conserved first and last residue. The size field is filled for only some rows; it gives once, few, many or a size class.

size	V	length	J	CDR3
NA	TRBV5-4	14	TRBJ1-2	CASRDRDRGPGYTF
NA	TRBV5-1	13	TRBJ2-3	CASSLYSTDTQYF
NA	TRBV5-1	14	TRBJ1-5	CASSLAGMGQPQHF
NA	TRBV11-1	13	TRBJ1-1	CASSFHRGTEAFF
NA	TRBV2	14	TRBJ2-5	CASSEALGRETQYF
NA	TRBV3-1/TRBV3-2	16	TRBJ2-2	CASSQTTKPHTGELFF
NA	TRBV18	14	TRBJ1-2	CASSPTGKNYGYTF
NA	TRBV7-2	14	TRBJ2-5	CASSLGATEETQYF
few	TRBV19	13	TRBJ1-5	CASSGQGDQPQHF
NA	TRBV12-5	16	TRBJ1-4	CASGLRGGGSGEKLFF
NA	TRBV19	13	TRBJ1-2	CASSIPRNYGYTF
NA	TRBV29-1	12	TRBJ2-7	CSVGQGLGEQYF
NA	TRBV7-2	13	TRBJ2-5	CASSLEARETQYF
NA	TRBV7-2	15	TRBJ2-6	CASSLSLSGANVLTF
NA	TRBV9	17	TRBJ2-7	CASSATPGGLGSYEQYF
NA	TRBV4-1	16	TRBJ1-2	CASSLGTGGLGYGYTF
NA	TRBV19	14	TRBJ1-5	CASSTGTGRLPQHF
once	TRBV5-1	15	TRBJ2-7	CASSFSIEMRDEQYF
NA	TRBV28	16	TRBJ1-3	CASSEVGQSSGNTIYF
NA	TRBV19	16	TRBJ1-1	CASSIRDRGRETEAFF
NA	TRBV5-1	16	TRBJ1-4	CASSPDHREYPEKLFF
NA	TRBV7-3	15	TRBJ2-5	CASSLIGIPQETQYF
NA	TRBV2	15	TRBJ2-3	CASSEDRGLTDTQYF
NA	TRBV7-8	15	TRBJ1-5	CASSDRRGSNQPQHF
NA	TRBV7-9	15	TRBJ2-3	CASSRTSGGGDTQYF
NA	TRBV6-5	15	TRBJ1-4	CASRFPRATNEKLFF